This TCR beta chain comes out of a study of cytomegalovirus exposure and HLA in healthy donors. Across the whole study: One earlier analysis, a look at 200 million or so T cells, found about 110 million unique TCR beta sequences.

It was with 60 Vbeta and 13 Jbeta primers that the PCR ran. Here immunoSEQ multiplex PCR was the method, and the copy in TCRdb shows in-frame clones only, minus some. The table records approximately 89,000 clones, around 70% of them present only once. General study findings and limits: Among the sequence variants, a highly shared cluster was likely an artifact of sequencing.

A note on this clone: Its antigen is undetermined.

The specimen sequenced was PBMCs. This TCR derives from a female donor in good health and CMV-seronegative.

The CDR3 region has the DNA TGTGCCAGTAGTATCGGGCAGGGTCTGAGCACTGAAGCTTTCTTT. Its translation: CASSIGQGLSTEAFF. The chain links TRBV19 to TRBJ1-1, with a possible D match to TRBD1 (5 bases). The V gene's germline CDR1 is LNHDA and CDR2 SQIVND (reference sequence). This CDR3 region has 15 residues. The ends were cut back, 3 bases at V and 4 bases at J, with 15 bases in the middle.